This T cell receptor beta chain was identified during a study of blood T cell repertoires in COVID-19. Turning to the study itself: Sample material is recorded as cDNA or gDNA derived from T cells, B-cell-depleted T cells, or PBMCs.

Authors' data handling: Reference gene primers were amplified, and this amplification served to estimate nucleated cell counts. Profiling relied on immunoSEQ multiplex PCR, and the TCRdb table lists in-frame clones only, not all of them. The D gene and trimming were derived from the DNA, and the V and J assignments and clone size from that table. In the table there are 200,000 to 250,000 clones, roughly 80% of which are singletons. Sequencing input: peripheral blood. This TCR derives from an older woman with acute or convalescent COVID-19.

CDR3 in DNA: TGTGCCAGCAGAAGAGCGAGCCAGGGTACGGCGCAGTATTTT. It codes for CASRRASQGTAQYF. The rearrangement uses TRBV6-5 and TRBJ2-3; D is perhaps TRBD1 (5 bases). V was clipped by 6 bases and J by 10 bases, with 20 bases between them. There are 14 residues in the CDR3. CDR1 is MNHEY, CDR2 SVGAGI, per germline.